The rows below give T cell receptor beta chains drawn from one sample of a study of blood T cell repertoires in COVID-19. The assay was immunoSEQ multiplex PCR, and TCRdb's table has in-frame clones only and misses some. The sample has roughly 60,000 clones; around four fifths are singletons. Sequenced input: peripheral blood. The receptors derive from a man of 80 years or more with acute or convalescent COVID-19. Both conserved end residues are part of each CDR3. A D gene is named only where the DNA matches it firmly. Clone sizes are given selectively: once, few, many, or a class where the clone is expanded.

v_call	clone_size	j_call	d_call	cdr3_aa	cdr3_nt
TRBV14	few	TRBJ1-4	.	CASSKTSLRVREKLFF	TGTGCCAGCAGCAAAACGTCACTCAGGGTGAGGGAAAAACTGTTTTTT
TRBV2	.	TRBJ2-5	TRBD2	CASSSLAGGQKETQYF	TGTGCCAGCAGTTCCCTAGCGGGGGGGCAGAAAGAGACCCAGTACTTC
TRBV12-3/TRBV12-4	.	TRBJ2-3	.	CASSFYTDTQYF	TGTGCCAGCAGCTTTTACACAGATACGCAGTATTTT
TRBV19	.	TRBJ1-5	.	CASSIRRGSSNQPQHF	TGTGCCAGTAGTATAAGGAGGGGCTCTTCCAATCAGCCCCAGCATTTT
TRBV29-1	.	TRBJ1-4	.	CSVDQVSRATNEKLFF	TGCAGCGTTGACCAAGTCTCAAGAGCAACTAATGAAAAACTGTTTTTT
TRBV10-3	.	TRBJ2-5	TRBD1	CAISDRDRGQQETQYF	TGTGCCATCAGTGACCGGGACAGGGGGCAACAAGAGACCCAGTACTTC
TRBV19	once	TRBJ2-7	.	CASSIGLFRNEQYF	TGTGCCAGTAGTATCGGACTGTTTAGGAACGAGCAGTACTTC
TRBV19	.	TRBJ1-2	.	CASSVEGGYTF	TGTGCCAGTAGTGTCGAGGGTGGCTACACCTTC
TRBV28	.	TRBJ1-6	.	CASSFIRRRNSPLHF	TGTGCCAGCAGTTTTATCAGGCGTAGGAATTCACCCCTCCACTTT
TRBV18	once	TRBJ2-5	.	CASSPPSQEETQYF	TGTGCCAGCTCACCACCATCACAGGAAGAGACCCAGTACTTC
TRBV9	.	TRBJ2-4	.	CASSVGREDIQYF	TGTGCCAGCAGCGTAGGGAGGGAGGACATTCAGTACTTC
TRBV7-2	once	TRBJ1-4	.	CASSLQQGSNEKLFF	TGTGCCAGCAGCTTACAGCAGGGATCGAATGAAAAACTGTTTTTT
TRBV5-1	.	TRBJ1-5	.	CASSIPRGNSNQPQHF	TGCGCCAGCAGCATACCCCGGGGGAATAGCAATCAGCCCCAGCATTTT
TRBV15	.	TRBJ2-1	TRBD1	CATSRTTGDLAYNEQFF	TGTGCCACCAGCAGAACAACAGGGGATTTAGCCTACAATGAGCAGTTCTTC
TRBV7-9	.	TRBJ2-5	.	CASNPTDQETQYF	TGTGCCAGCAACCCGACAGACCAAGAGACCCAGTACTTC
TRBV12-3/TRBV12-4	.	TRBJ1-2	TRBD1	CASSLDRVYGYTF	TGTGCCAGCAGTTTGGACAGGGTCTATGGCTACACCTTC
TRBV12-3/TRBV12-4	.	TRBJ1-5	.	CASSLSGDQPQHF	TGTGCCAGCAGTTTATCCGGGGATCAGCCCCAGCATTTT
TRBV7-8	.	TRBJ2-7	.	CASSLFQGDYEQYF	TGTGCCAGCAGCTTATTTCAAGGGGACTACGAGCAGTACTTC
TRBV5-1	.	TRBJ2-7	TRBD2	CASSATSGGTSYEQYF	TGCGCCAGCAGCGCAACTAGCGGGGGGACCTCCTACGAGCAGTACTTC
TRBV19	once	TRBJ1-5	.	CASMLKGVGANQPQHF	TGTGCCAGTATGTTGAAGGGGGTAGGGGCCAATCAGCCCCAGCATTTT
TRBV19	.	TRBJ1-1	.	CASSTRMGVEAFF	TGTGCCAGTAGTACCCGCATGGGAGTAGAAGCTTTCTTT
TRBV3-1/TRBV3-2	.	TRBJ1-1	TRBD1	CASSPGWGTGDLWTEAFF	TGTGCCAGCAGCCCAGGGTGGGGGACAGGGGATTTGTGGACTGAAGCTTTCTTT
TRBV2	.	TRBJ1-2	.	CASSTVNYGYTF	TGTGCCAGCAGTACAGTTAACTATGGCTACACCTTC